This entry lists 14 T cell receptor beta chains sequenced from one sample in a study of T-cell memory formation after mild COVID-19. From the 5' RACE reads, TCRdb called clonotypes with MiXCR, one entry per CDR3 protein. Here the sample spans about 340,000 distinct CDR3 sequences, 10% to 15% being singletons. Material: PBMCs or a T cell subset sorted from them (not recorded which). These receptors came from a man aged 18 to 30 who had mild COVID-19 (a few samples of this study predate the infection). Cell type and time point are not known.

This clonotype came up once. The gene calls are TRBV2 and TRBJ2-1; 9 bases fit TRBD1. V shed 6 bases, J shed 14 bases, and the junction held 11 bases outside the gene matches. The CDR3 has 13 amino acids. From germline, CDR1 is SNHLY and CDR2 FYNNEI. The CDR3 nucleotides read TGTGCCAGCAGGGGGACAGGGTTGGGGTTTGAGTTCTTC. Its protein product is CASRGTGLGFEFF.

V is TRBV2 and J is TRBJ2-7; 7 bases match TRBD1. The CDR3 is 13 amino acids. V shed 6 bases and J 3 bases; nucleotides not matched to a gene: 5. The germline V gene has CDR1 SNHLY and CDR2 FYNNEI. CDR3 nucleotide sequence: TGTGCCAGCAGGAGGGACAGTAACTACGAGCAGTACGTC. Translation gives CASRRDSNYEQYV.

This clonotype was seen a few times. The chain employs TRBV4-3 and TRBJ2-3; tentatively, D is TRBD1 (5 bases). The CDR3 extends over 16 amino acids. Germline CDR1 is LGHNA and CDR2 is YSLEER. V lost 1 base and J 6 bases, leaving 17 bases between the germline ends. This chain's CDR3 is CASSQGSGQGRDTQYF. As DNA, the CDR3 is TGCGCCAGCAGCCAAGGGTCCGGCCAGGGTAGGGATACGCAGTATTTT.

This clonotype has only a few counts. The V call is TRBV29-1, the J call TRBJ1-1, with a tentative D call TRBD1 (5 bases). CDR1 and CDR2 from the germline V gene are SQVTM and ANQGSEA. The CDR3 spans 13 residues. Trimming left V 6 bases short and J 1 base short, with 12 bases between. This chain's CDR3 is CSVGLTANTEAFF. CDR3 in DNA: TGCAGCGTAGGCTTGACAGCGAACACTGAAGCTTTCTTT.

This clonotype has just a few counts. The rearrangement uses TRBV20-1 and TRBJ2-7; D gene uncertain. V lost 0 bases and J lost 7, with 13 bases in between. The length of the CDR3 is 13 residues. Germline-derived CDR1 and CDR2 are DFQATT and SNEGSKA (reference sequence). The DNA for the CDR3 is TGCAGTGCTAGAGATGGGCAGTCCTCAGAGCAGTACTTC. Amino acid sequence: CSARDGQSSEQYF.

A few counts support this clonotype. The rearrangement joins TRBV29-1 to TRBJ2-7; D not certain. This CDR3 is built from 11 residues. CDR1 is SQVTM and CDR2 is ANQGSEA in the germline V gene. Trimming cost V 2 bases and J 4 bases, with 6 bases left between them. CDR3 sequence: CSVEYRYEQYF. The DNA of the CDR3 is TGCAGCGTTGAATACCGGTACGAGCAGTACTTC.

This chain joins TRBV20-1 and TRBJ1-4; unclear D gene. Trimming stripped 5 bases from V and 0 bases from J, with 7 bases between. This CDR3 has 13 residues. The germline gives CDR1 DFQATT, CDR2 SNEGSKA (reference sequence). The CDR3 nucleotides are TGCAGTGCTTTCCCTCCAACTAATGAAAAACTGTTTTTT. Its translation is CSAFPPTNEKLFF.

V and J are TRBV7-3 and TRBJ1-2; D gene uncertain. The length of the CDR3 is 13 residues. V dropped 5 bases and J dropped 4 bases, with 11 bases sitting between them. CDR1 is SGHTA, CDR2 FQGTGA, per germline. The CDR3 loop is CASSPGSAYGYTF. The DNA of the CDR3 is TGTGCCAGCAGCCCCGGCTCTGCCTATGGCTACACCTTC.

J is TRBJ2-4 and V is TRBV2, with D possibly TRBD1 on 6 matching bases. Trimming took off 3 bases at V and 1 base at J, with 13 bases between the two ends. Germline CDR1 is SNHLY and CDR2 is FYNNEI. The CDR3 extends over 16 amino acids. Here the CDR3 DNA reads TGTGCCAGCAGTGAGTTGGGGGCGCTCGCCAAAAACATTCAGTACTTC. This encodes CASSELGALAKNIQYF.

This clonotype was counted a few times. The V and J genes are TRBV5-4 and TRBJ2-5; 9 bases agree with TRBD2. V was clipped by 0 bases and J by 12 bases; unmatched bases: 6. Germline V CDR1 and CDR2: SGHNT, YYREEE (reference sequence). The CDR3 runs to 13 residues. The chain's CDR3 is CASSLVAGALEYF. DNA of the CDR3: TGTGCCAGCAGCTTGGTAGCGGGGGCCCTCGAGTACTTC.

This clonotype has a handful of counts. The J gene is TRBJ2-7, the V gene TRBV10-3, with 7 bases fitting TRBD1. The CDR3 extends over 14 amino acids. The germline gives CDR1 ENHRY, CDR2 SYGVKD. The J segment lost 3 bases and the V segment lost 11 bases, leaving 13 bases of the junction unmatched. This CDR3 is CAGAGDRANYEQYF. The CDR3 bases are TGTGCCGGAGCCGGGGACAGAGCAAACTACGAGCAGTACTTC.

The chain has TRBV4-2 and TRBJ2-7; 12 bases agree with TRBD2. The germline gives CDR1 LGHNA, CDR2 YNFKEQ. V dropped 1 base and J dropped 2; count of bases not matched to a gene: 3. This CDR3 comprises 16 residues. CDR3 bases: TGTGCCAGCAGCCAAGCCGGACTAGCGGGGACCTACGAGCAGTACTTC. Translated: CASSQAGLAGTYEQYF.

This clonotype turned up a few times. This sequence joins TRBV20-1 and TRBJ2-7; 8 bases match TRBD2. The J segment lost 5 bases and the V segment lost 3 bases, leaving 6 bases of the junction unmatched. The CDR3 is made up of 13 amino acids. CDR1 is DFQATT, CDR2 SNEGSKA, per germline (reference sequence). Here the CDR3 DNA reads TGCAGTGCTAGGTCCGGACTAGCTGACGAGCAGTACTTC. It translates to CSARSGLADEQYF.

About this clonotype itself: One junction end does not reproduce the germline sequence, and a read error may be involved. CDR3 nucleotides: TGTGCCAGCAGCTGGGACGCCCAAGAGGCCCAGTACTTC. This encodes CASSWDAQEAQYF. The rearrangement joins TRBV7-2 to TRBJ2-5; either TRBD1 or TRBD2 may fit D (5 bases each). The CDR3 has 13 amino acids. The germline gives CDR1 SGHTA, CDR2 FQGNSA.